Shown below are 9 T cell receptor beta chains from a single sample sequenced in a study of T cells expressing NK-cell markers. TCRdb reprocessed the 5' RACE reads and reports one entry per CDR3 protein, with no DNA. Its table lists almost 450,000 distinct CDR3 sequences. The sequenced sample consisted of blood T cells: a sorted CD56 or NKG2C T cell subset, CD4+ or CD8+ T cells, or bulk PBMC T cells (not recorded which). The receptor set was obtained from a woman between 18 and 69 years old in good health.

The chain uses TRBV6-6 and TRBJ2-7; the D call of TRBD2 rests on TCRdb alone, since no DNA is present to check it. Germline CDR1 and CDR2: MNHNY and SVGAGI (reference sequence). This CDR3 has 12 amino acids. The CDR3 reads CASTSRAHEQYF.

V usage is TRBV4-3 and J usage is TRBJ2-3. The length of the CDR3 is 18 residues. Germline V gene lookup returns CDR1 LGHNA and CDR2 YSLEER. The CDR3 region is CASSQDLEELPVWDTQYF.

The chain couples TRBV6-1 to TRBJ1-5. CDR3 length: 11 amino acids. In germline, CDR1 is MNHNS, CDR2 SASEGT. The CDR3 is CASSEGFPQHF.

This rearrangement joins TRBV29-1 to TRBJ1-2; there is no DNA to check the TCRdb D call of TRBD1. The V gene's germline CDR1 is SQVTM and CDR2 ANQGSEA. The CDR3 sequence is 14 residues long. The CDR3 is CSGLLTGFDYGYTF.

The chain is built from TRBV6-5 and TRBJ2-1; TCRdb returns TRBD1, unconfirmable since there is no DNA. Germline CDR1 MNHEY, CDR2 SVGAGI. This CDR3 has 18 residues. The CDR3 spells CASSYSSGPTSSYNEQFF.

The V gene is TRBV5-4, the J gene TRBJ2-1; TCRdb's D call of TRBD2 is untestable without DNA. The CDR3 is 16 amino acids. Germline V lookup: CDR1 SGHNT, CDR2 YYREEE (reference sequence). The CDR3 sequence is CASSDGTSGSYNEQFF. The whole variable domain, filled in from reference TRBV5-4 and TRBJ2-1, reads ETGVTQSPTHLIKTRGQQVTLRCSSQSGHNTVSWYQQALGQGPQFIFQYYREEENGRGNFPPRFSGLQFPNYSSELNVNALELDDSALYLCASSDGTSGSYNEQFFGPGTRLTVL.

The chain joins TRBV11-2 to TRBJ2-2; TCRdb picks TRBD2, but there is no DNA to check that call. The CDR3 has 18 residues. CDR1 and CDR2 from the germline V gene are SGHAT and FQNNGV. The CDR3 here is CASSKPGLAGGLTGELFF.

This chain connects TRBV12-3 or TRBV12-4 to TRBJ2-2; the TRBD1 assignment by TCRdb is unverifiable without DNA. This CDR3 spans 16 amino acids. CDR3 protein: CASSFPQGARTGELFF.

The rearrangement links TRBV20-1 to TRBJ1-2; the D call from TCRdb, TRBD1, cannot be confirmed without DNA. This CDR3 is 14 amino acids long. CDR1 DFQATT and CDR2 SNEGSKA come from the germline V gene (reference sequence). CDR3 in amino acids: CSATGDTANYGYTF.